The entry below describes one T cell receptor beta chain. This sample also contains other DNA sequences that code for the same CDR3. Genomic DNA (from each subset) was split evenly across several immunoSEQ plates. Using immunoSEQ multiplex PCR, the repertoire was profiled, and TCRdb retains in-frame clones only, with some absent. The sample holds roughly 410,000 clones, about 97% seen once. Donors, healthy HIV-negative adults, lacked recent acute infections or vaccinations. Both CD45RO+ cells and CCR7-negative CD45RA+ TemRA cells were combined to make up CD8 memory. The sample belongs to a study of shared clonotypes between healthy human individuals. The germline V gene has CDR1 KGHSH and CDR2 LQKENI. Between the trimmed V and J ends, which lost 6 bases and 4 bases, there was a span of 7 bases. The CDR3 totals 11 residues.

Sequenced sample: memory CD8+ T cells sorted from blood. Stated subset: CD45RO+ cells pooled with CCR7-negative TemRA cells. V and J are TRBV18 and TRBJ2-7; no clear D gene. The source of this sequence is a man between 25 and 39 years old in good health. The CDR3 sequence is CASSDSYEQYF. As DNA, the CDR3 is TGTGCCAGCTCCGATTCTTACGAGCAGTACTTC.